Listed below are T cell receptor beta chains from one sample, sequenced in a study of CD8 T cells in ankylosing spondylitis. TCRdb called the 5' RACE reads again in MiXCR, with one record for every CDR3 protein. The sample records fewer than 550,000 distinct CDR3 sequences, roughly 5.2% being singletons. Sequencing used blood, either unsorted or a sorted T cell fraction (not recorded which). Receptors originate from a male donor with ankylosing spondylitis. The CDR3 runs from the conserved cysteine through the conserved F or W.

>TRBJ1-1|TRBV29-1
CSVESRWRFGTEAFF
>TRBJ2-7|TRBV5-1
CASSVEGQGYEQYF
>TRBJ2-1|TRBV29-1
CSVEGWREQFF
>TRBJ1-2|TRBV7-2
CASSWDRVSGYTF
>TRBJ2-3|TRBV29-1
CSVAGGSSTDTQYF
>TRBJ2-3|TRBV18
CASSARREGSTDTQYF
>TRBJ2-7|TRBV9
CASSAGQALSYEQYF
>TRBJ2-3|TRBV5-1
CASSSSGRTTQYF
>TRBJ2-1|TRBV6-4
CASSVRQGNKNEQFF
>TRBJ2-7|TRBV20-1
CSAADYEQYF
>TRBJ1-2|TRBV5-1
CASSLGASNYGYTF
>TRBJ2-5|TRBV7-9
CASSLRGFQETQYF
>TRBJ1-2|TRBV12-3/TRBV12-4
CASSAPSGQSLYGYTF
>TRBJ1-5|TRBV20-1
CSARAEQGHQPQHF
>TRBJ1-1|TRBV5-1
CASSFGQGAPGTDEAFF
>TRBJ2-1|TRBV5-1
CASSLGAGSSYNEQFF
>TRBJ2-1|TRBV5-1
CASSFMTGDNEQFF
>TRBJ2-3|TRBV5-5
CASSLEGIPDTQYF
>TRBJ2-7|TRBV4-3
CASSQVEGPGEQYF
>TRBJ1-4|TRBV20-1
CSARVGSAGDEKLFF
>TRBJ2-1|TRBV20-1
CSGLINSVYEQFF
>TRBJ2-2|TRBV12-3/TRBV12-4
CASRLTGDGNTGELFF
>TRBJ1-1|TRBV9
CASSVASVGSGNTEAFF
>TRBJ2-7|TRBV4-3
CASSQDLWGLAGGEQYF
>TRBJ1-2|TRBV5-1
CASSLEGRSNYGYTF
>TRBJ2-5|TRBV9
CASSVYLGGNQETQYF
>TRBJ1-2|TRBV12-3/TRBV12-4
CASSFFSNYGYTF
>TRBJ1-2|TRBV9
CASSVTHYGYTF
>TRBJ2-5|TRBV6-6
CASSYLRKTQYF
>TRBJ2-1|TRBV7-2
CASSIPGLATGQFF
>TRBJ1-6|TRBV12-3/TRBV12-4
CASRPEDRNYNSPLHF
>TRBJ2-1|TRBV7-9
CASSPPSGGTYNEQFF
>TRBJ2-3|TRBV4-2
CASSQGLSGGSTDTQYF
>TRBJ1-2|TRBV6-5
CASSYSVGQLSLYGYTF
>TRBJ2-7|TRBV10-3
CATAPGLTTYEQYF
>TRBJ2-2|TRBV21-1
CATLLIPWRESANTGELFF
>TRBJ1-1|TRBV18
CASSLTGTGNTEAFF
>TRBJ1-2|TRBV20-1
CSARSNYGYTF
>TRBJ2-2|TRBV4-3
CASSQDGWGTTGIGELFF
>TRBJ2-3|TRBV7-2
CASSWDRGRIDTQYF
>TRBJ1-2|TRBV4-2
CASSQDNRRLYGYTF
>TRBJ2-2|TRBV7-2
CASRRTLREGTGELFF
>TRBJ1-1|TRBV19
CASSTSGTGESAFF
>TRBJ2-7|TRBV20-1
CSATGPNSYEQYF
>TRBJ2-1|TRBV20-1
CSARVRRNEQFF
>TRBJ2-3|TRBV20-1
CSARDRRGADTQYF